This passage covers 7 T cell receptor beta chains from one sample sequenced in a study of blood T cell repertoires in COVID-19. Produced via immunoSEQ multiplex PCR; TCRdb's table is partial and in-frame only. The table includes 200,000 to 250,000 clones, roughly 80% detected once. The source material was peripheral blood. All receptors derive from a woman older than 75 with COVID-19, enrolled during active disease.

The chain joins TRBV27 to TRBJ1-1; 10 bases are shared with TRBD1. Germline trimming cut 4 bases from V and 10 bases from J; bases unmatched to any gene: 9. This CDR3 comprises 14 residues. Germline CDR1 is MNHEY and CDR2 is SMNVEV (reference sequence). The CDR3 protein is CASSYMGQGSGAFF. CDR3 nucleotide sequence: TGTGCCAGCAGTTATATGGGACAGGGGTCTGGAGCTTTCTTT.

The chain is built from TRBV29-1 and TRBJ2-5, with TRBD1 matching 12 bases. Per the germline V gene, CDR1 is SQVTM and CDR2 is ANQGSEA. With V trimmed by 4 bases and J by 5 bases, 5 bases remained unmatched. The CDR3 sequence is 14 residues long. In DNA, the CDR3 is TGCAGCGTTGGGGGGACAGGGGGCTTCGAGACCCAGTACTTC. Translating it yields CSVGGTGGFETQYF.

V usage is TRBV28 and J usage is TRBJ1-6; the D gene is possibly TRBD1 (6 bases). There are 16 residues in the CDR3. Trimming removed 8 bases at V and 0 bases at J, with 14 bases between. Germline values: CDR1 MDHEN, CDR2 SYDVKM. Here the CDR3 DNA reads TGTGCCAGCTTCGGTCAGGGGAGCTCCTATAATTCACCCCTCCACTTT. It encodes CASFGQGSSYNSPLHF.

Concerning this clone: This specimen includes other DNA sequences encoding the same CDR3. The CDR3 DNA is TGTGCCAGCTCACCAGGGACTACCTACGAGCAGTACTTC. Translated: CASSPGTTYEQYF. The chain uses TRBV18 and TRBJ2-7; 7 positions match TRBD2. This CDR3 spans 13 amino acids. J lost 2 bases, V lost 2 bases, and 0 bases had no gene match. Germline V gives CDR1 KGHSH, CDR2 LQKENI.

This chain uses TRBV11-2 with TRBJ2-7; TRBD2 aligns across 7 bases. The germline V gene has CDR1 SGHAT and CDR2 FQNNGV. After removal of 5 bases from V and 4 bases from J, the junction contained 11 bases not matched to a gene. The CDR3 is 15 residues long. CDR3 in amino acids: CASSPLGGRNYEQYF. The CDR3 bases are TGTGCCAGCAGCCCTTTGGGGGGGAGGAATTACGAGCAGTACTTC.

The rearrangement uses TRBV19 and TRBJ1-2; possible D gene TRBD1, 5 bases. CDR3 size: 15 residues. Germline CDR1 and CDR2: LNHDA and SQIVND (reference sequence). V lost 2 bases to trimming and J lost 4 bases, with 14 bases between them. The CDR3: CASSIQRGQGYGYTF. CDR3 sequence (DNA): TGTGCCAGTAGTATACAAAGGGGCCAAGGCTATGGCTACACCTTC.

This rearrangement joins TRBV28 to TRBJ1-1; D not certain. The germline V and J ends were trimmed by 6 bases and 3 bases, with 8 bases remaining between them. The CDR3 runs 12 residues. Germline V gives CDR1 MDHEN, CDR2 SYDVKM. The CDR3 reads CASRGVDTEAFF. In DNA, the CDR3 is TGTGCCAGCAGGGGCGTGGACACTGAAGCTTTCTTT.